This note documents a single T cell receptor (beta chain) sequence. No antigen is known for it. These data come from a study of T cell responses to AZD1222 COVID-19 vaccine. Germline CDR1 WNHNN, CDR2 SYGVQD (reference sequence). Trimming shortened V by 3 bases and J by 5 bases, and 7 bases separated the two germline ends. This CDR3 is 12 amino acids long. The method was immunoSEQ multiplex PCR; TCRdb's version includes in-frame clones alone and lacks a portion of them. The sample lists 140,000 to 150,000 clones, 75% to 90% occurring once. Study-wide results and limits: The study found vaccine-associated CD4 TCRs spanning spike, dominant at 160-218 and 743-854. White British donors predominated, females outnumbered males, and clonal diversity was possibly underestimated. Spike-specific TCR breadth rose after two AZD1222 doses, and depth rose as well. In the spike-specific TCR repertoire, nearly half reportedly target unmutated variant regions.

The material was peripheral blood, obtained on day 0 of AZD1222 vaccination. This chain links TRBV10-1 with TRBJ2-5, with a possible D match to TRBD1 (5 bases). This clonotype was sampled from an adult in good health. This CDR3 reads CASSDKGETQYF. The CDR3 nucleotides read TGCGCCAGCAGTGATAAGGGGGAGACCCAGTACTTC.